A single sample gave rise to the 31 T cell receptor beta chains below, sequenced in a study of tumor-infiltrating lymphocytes in primary liver carcinoma. A constant-region primer served to make TCR beta cDNA from approximately 490 ng total RNA. Libraries for TCR beta were built through three nested multiplex PCR rounds, which together made up a slightly modified ARM-PCR procedure. With TRBV1-TRBV30 forward primers and a C-beta reverse primer, the first two PCR rounds were run for about 10 cycles each. Each CDR3 protein is one row after TCRdb ran MiXCR on the multiplex PCR reads. The sample comprises some 180,000 distinct CDR3 sequences, 60% of which are singletons, and under 75% rests with the top ten. Germline DNA was extracted alongside blood RNA, which was obtained from unsorted whole blood. The material sequenced was peripheral blood. The receptors come from a man aged 35 to 55 with primary liver carcinoma and hepatitis B virus infection.

This clonotype occurred many times. The rearrangement uses TRBV4-2 and TRBJ2-2; D might be TRBD2 (6 bases). The CDR3 has 15 amino acids. Germline-derived CDR1 and CDR2 are LGHNA and YNFKEQ. V was clipped by 5 bases and J by 0 bases, with 10 bases between them. For the CDR3, the DNA is TGTGCCAGCAGCTCCGAGCGGGCGAACACCGGGGAGCTGTTTTTT. Amino acids: CASSSERANTGELFF.

V usage is TRBV24-1 and J usage is TRBJ2-1, with 7 bases that match TRBD2. Per germline, CDR1 KGHDR and CDR2 SFDVKD. V shed 4 bases and J 5 bases; nucleotides not matched to a gene: 7. This CDR3 region has 15 residues. The CDR3 sequence is CATSERGSLNNEQFF. CDR3 in DNA: TGTGCCACCAGTGAGCGCGGGAGCCTAAACAATGAGCAGTTCTTC.

Concerning this clonotype itself: This may come from a read error, since a much larger clone is one base off. The V gene is TRBV29-1, the J gene TRBJ1-4, with 9 bases that match TRBD1. This CDR3 is 13 amino acids long. Germline V gives CDR1 SQVTM, CDR2 ANQGSEA. CDR3 protein: CNGGQGGHEKLFF. The CDR3 DNA sequence: TGCAACGGGGGACAGGGAGGGCATGAAAAACTGTTTTTT.

Details on this clonotype: The CDR3 does not end in the conserved phenylalanine or tryptophan, so this is likely a read error. This sequence joins TRBV11-2 and TRBJ2-7; D gene uncertain. The CDR3 is 11 amino acids. CDR1 and CDR2 from the germline V gene are SGHAT and FQNNGV. This CDR3 is CASSPDYEQYS. Written as DNA, the CDR3 is TGTGCTAGCAGCCCGGACTACGAGCAGTACTCC.

With regard to this clonotype: One end of the junction varies from germline; a read error may be responsible. CDR3 amino acids: CASSARLAGTYNEQLF. CDR3 bases: TGTGCTAGCAGCGCCAGACTAGCTGGGACCTACAATGAGCAGCTCTTC. V and J are TRBV11-1 and TRBJ2-1, with 7 bases aligning to TRBD2. The CDR3 spans 16 residues. Per germline, CDR1 SGHAT and CDR2 FQDESV (reference sequence).

The rearrangement joins TRBV12-3 or TRBV12-4 to TRBJ2-3; D possibly uses TRBD1 or TRBD2 (5 bases each). Trimming cost V 6 bases and J 3 bases, with 19 bases left between them. This CDR3 region has 16 residues. The CDR3 here is CASSNPRGGRTDTQYF. CDR3 in DNA: TGTGCCAGCAGCAACCCTCGTGGGGGTAGAACAGATACGCAGTATTTT.

About this clonotype: One junction end disagrees with the germline gene, perhaps due to a read error. Here the CDR3 reads CAISLAGKPSYNEQFF. The DNA of the CDR3 is TGTGCCATCAGCTTGGCAGGGAAACCCTCCTACAATGAGCAGTTCTTC. The rearrangement uses TRBV5-5 and TRBJ2-1; D perhaps matches TRBD1 (5 bases). The CDR3 sequence is 16 residues long. The germline CDR1 and CDR2 sequences are SGHKS and YYEKEE (reference sequence).

This chain joins TRBV12-3 or TRBV12-4 and TRBJ2-2, with 7 bases fitting TRBD2. This CDR3 has 13 residues. V dropped 4 bases and J dropped 4; count of bases not matched to a gene: 0. The CDR3: CASSWTSTGELFF. CDR3 DNA sequence: TGTGCCAGCAGTTGGACTAGCACCGGGGAGCTGTTTTTT.

This clonotype was counted at least ten times. The genes are TRBV6-1 and TRBJ2-3, with D maybe TRBD2 (6 bases). CDR1 and CDR2 from the germline V gene are MNHNS and SASEGT. The CDR3 is 11 amino acids. The ends were cut back, 6 bases at V and 5 bases at J, with 6 bases in the middle. CDR3 loop: CASRREDTQYF. The CDR3 DNA follows: TGTGCCAGCAGGCGGGAAGATACGCAGTATTTT.

This clonotype was counted once. A much more abundant neighbour one base away suggests this may be a read error. A read error is likely, as this CDR3 ends without the conserved phenylalanine or tryptophan. This chain links TRBV11-3 with TRBJ2-1; 7 positions match TRBD2. V dropped 5 bases and J dropped 0; count of bases not matched to a gene: 7. The CDR3 extends over 16 amino acids. The germline V gene has CDR1 SGHNT and CDR2 YENEEA. DNA for the CDR3: TGTGCCAGCAGCACATCCGGGACTAACTCCTACAATGAGCAGTTCGTC. The encoded protein is CASSTSGTNSYNEQFV.

The rearrangement uses TRBV5-4 and TRBJ1-1; D is unclear. V dropped 4 bases and J dropped 4 bases, with 17 bases sitting between them. Germline assignment: CDR1 SGHNT and CDR2 YYREEE (reference sequence). The CDR3 covers 15 residues. CDR3 sequence (DNA): TGTGCCAGCAGCCCTCGGGTCGGGGAGGGCACTGAAGCTTTCTTT. Its protein product is CASSPRVGEGTEAFF.

About this clonotype itself: The missing conserved phenylalanine or tryptophan at the end of this CDR3 makes a read error likely. V is TRBV29-1 and J is TRBJ2-7, with a possible D match to TRBD1 (5 bases). CDR1 and CDR2 from the germline V gene are SQVTM and ANQGSEA. The CDR3 is 13 amino acids. V shed 1 base and J shed 6 bases, with 13 bases lying between them. Here the CDR3 reads CSVEVLTASEQYS. CDR3 coding DNA: TGCAGCGTTGAAGTGCTGACAGCCTCCGAGCAGTACTCC.

Turning to this clonotype: One end of the junction does not line up with germline, which may come from a read error. V usage is TRBV4-1 and J usage is TRBJ2-1; possibly TRBD2 for D (5 bases). Germline V CDR1 and CDR2: MGHRA, YSYEKL. This CDR3 is 17 amino acids long. CDR3 region: CANSGLGIGISYNEQFF. The CDR3 DNA sequence: TGCGCCAACAGCGGCTTAGGCATAGGGATCTCCTACAATGAGCAGTTCTTC.

Concerning this clonotype: The junction departs from the called germline gene at one end, perhaps through a read error. The chain combines TRBV12-3 or TRBV12-4 with TRBJ2-7; 7 bases agree with TRBD1. The length of the CDR3 is 14 residues. CDR3 protein: CVSSPRDRTYEQYF. CDR3 bases: TGTGTCAGCAGCCCCCGGGACAGAACCTACGAGCAGTACTTC.

As to this clonotype: An end of the junction differs from the germline gene, which may be a read error. The gene calls are TRBV5-4 and TRBJ2-1; tentatively, D is TRBD2 (6 bases). This CDR3 is built from 13 residues. CDR1 and CDR2 from the germline V gene are SGHNT and YYREEE (reference sequence). CDR3 region: CASSLAGYNDQFF. As DNA, the CDR3 is TGTGCCAGCAGCTTAGCGGGCTACAATGATCAGTTCTTC.

Note on this clonotype: One end of the junction varies from germline; a read error may be responsible. The chain uses TRBV11-1 and TRBJ2-5; D call uncertain. Germline-derived CDR1 and CDR2 are SGHAT and FQDESV (reference sequence). This CDR3 is 13 amino acids long. CDR3 region: CASSQAQKEIQYF. CDR3 DNA sequence: TGTGCCAGCAGTCAGGCACAGAAAGAGATCCAGTACTTC.

With respect to this clonotype: Here the CDR3 omits its conserved ending phenylalanine or tryptophan, so a read error is the likely source. The limits of the CDR3 on the DNA are not certain, so only TCRdb's listed CDR3 is given. The CDR3: CASSHKGDL. The chain is built from TRBV5-5 and TRBJ1-4; the DNA was not used to check the table's D call, TRBD1. A total of 9 residues make up the CDR3, ends included. Germline-derived CDR1 and CDR2 are SGHKS and YYEKEE (reference sequence).

The J gene is TRBJ1-5, the V gene TRBV5-6; no firm D call. The CDR3 sequence is 12 residues long. V lost 7 bases to trimming and J lost 4 bases, with 9 bases between them. Germline assignment: CDR1 SGHDT and CDR2 YYEEEE. CDR3 bases: TGTGCCAGCTCCGGCAGGAATCAGCCCCAGCATTTT. This codes for CASSGRNQPQHF. Full variable domain (missing parts from reference TRBV5-6 and TRBJ1-5): DAGVTQSPTHLIKTRGQQVTLRCSPKSGHDTVSWYQQALGQGPQFIFQYYEEEERQRGNFPDRFSGHQFPNYSSELNVNALLLGDSALYLCASSGRNQPQHFGDGTRLSIL.

The chain has TRBV6-6 and TRBJ2-2, with D maybe TRBD2 (6 bases). The CDR3 is 17 residues long. Trimming removed 3 bases at V and 3 bases at J, with 17 bases between. Germline V gene sequence: CDR1 MNHNY, CDR2 SVGAGI (reference sequence). CDR3 in amino acids: CASSYLGGRTYTGELFF. The CDR3 coding sequence is TGTGCCAGCAGTTATTTGGGGGGACGCACCTACACCGGGGAGCTGTTTTTT.

The CDR3 loop reads CASSYSIARGPLVTEAFF. The DNA for the CDR3 is TGTGCCAGCAGTTACTCGATTGCCAGGGGCCCTCTTGTCACTGAAGCTTTCTTT. The chain links TRBV6-5 to TRBJ1-1, with D possibly being TRBD1 (6 bases). CDR1 MNHEY and CDR2 SVGAGI come from the germline V gene. The CDR3 is made up of 18 amino acids. Trimming removed 0 bases from V and 4 bases from J, with 21 bases in between.

This clonotype came up a few times. The V and J genes are TRBV6-1 and TRBJ2-7, with 8 bases lining up with TRBD2. J lost 3 bases, V lost 4 bases, and 8 bases had no gene match. The germline gives CDR1 MNHNS, CDR2 SASEGT. The CDR3 runs 15 residues. CDR3 nucleotide sequence: TGTGCCAGCAGTGGCCCGGGAGGGCCCTTCTACGAGCAGTACTTC. Translated, it gives CASSGPGGPFYEQYF.

This clonotype came up once. A much larger clone sits a single nucleotide away, making a read error possible. This chain joins TRBV11-2 and TRBJ1-6; 7 bases map to TRBD1. This CDR3 is built from 14 residues. Germline V lookup: CDR1 SGHAT, CDR2 FQNNGV. The CDR3 region is CASSSGGSNSHLHF. CDR3 in DNA: TGTGCCAGCAGCTCAGGGGGGTCTAATTCACACCTCCACTTT.

As to this clonotype: Possible read error: a much larger clone is one base away. The CDR3 DNA follows: TGCAGCGTTCGAGGGGGCTCCTACGAGCAGTACTTC. It yields the protein CSVRGGSYEQYF. This rearrangement joins TRBV29-1 to TRBJ2-7; tentatively, D is TRBD1 (6 bases). Germline values: CDR1 SQVTM, CDR2 ANQGSEA. The CDR3 loop spans 12 amino acids. Trimming stripped 5 bases from V and 0 bases from J, with 8 bases between.

Of note for this clonotype: Compared with germline, one end of the junction differs, possibly owing to a read error. The rearrangement joins TRBV11-2 to TRBJ2-3; 7 bases align to TRBD2. CDR3 length: 14 amino acids. CDR1 is SGHAT, CDR2 FQNNGV, per germline. This CDR3 reads CASSLRGSRDTQCF. The DNA of the CDR3 is TGTGCCAGCAGCTTACGCGGGAGTAGAGATACGCAGTGTTTT.

This chain links TRBV11-2 with TRBJ2-2; tentative D call: TRBD1 (5 bases). Germline V gives CDR1 SGHAT, CDR2 FQNNGV. V shed 10 bases and J shed 4 bases, with 19 bases lying between them. The CDR3 sequence is 15 residues long. The CDR3: CATKSLSGSTGELFF. The CDR3 nucleotides read TGTGCCACCAAGAGCTTATCAGGGTCCACCGGGGAGCTGTTTTTT.

This rearrangement joins TRBV6-6 to TRBJ2-1; TRBD2 agrees at 11 bases. The CDR3 runs 15 residues. CDR1 is MNHNY, CDR2 SVGAGI, per germline (reference sequence). The V segment lost 7 bases and the J segment 9 bases; nucleotides outside the gene matches: 11. The CDR3 sequence: CASILSGRGAGEQFF. CDR3 coding DNA: TGTGCCAGCATCCTTAGCGGGAGGGGGGCCGGTGAGCAGTTCTTC.

V gene TRBV5-5 combines with J gene TRBJ2-7; tentatively, D is TRBD2 (6 bases). Trimming stripped 0 bases from V and 3 bases from J, with 10 bases between. This CDR3 has 14 residues. CDR1 and CDR2 from the germline V gene are SGHKS and YYEKEE (reference sequence). The DNA of the CDR3 is TGTGCCAGCAGCTTGGCAAGACTAGACTACGAGCAGTACTTC. It yields the protein CASSLARLDYEQYF.

Comments on this clonotype: An end of the junction does not agree with germline; a read error may underlie this. J is TRBJ2-1 and V is TRBV4-1; TRBD2 matches at 12 bases. This CDR3 is 17 amino acids long. Germline V gives CDR1 MGHRA, CDR2 YSYEKL. CDR3 sequence: CVSSHPGLAGSYNEQFF. CDR3 DNA sequence: TGCGTCAGCAGCCACCCCGGACTAGCGGGATCCTACAATGAGCAGTTCTTC.

Turning to this clonotype: A read error may account for a junction end that differs from germline. This rearrangement joins TRBV11-2 to TRBJ2-2; D perhaps matches TRBD2 (5 bases). The CDR3 spans 18 residues. Germline values: CDR1 SGHAT, CDR2 FQNNGV. The CDR3 bases are TGTGCCAACAGCGACTCGTGGGCGAGGGTTGCGAACACCGGGGAGCTGTTTTTT. Protein product: CANSDSWARVANTGELFF.

The chain employs TRBV12-3 or TRBV12-4 and TRBJ2-1, with D possibly TRBD2 on 5 matching bases. This CDR3 is built from 14 residues. V lost 5 bases and J 6 bases, leaving 14 bases between the germline ends. CDR3 in DNA: TGTGCCAGCAGTCTGGACCCGGGGATCAATGAGCAGTTCTTC. Its protein is CASSLDPGINEQFF.

As for this clonotype: An end of the junction differs from the germline gene, which may be a read error. This chain uses TRBV11-2 with TRBJ1-6; possibly TRBD1 for D (5 bases). Germline CDR1 and CDR2: SGHAT and FQNNGV. The CDR3 spans 20 residues. CDR3 protein: CACSFYCLRDGAYCNSPLHF. The DNA for the CDR3 is TGTGCCTGCAGCTTTTATTGTCTTCGGGACGGGGCTTACTGTAATTCACCCCTCCACTTT.